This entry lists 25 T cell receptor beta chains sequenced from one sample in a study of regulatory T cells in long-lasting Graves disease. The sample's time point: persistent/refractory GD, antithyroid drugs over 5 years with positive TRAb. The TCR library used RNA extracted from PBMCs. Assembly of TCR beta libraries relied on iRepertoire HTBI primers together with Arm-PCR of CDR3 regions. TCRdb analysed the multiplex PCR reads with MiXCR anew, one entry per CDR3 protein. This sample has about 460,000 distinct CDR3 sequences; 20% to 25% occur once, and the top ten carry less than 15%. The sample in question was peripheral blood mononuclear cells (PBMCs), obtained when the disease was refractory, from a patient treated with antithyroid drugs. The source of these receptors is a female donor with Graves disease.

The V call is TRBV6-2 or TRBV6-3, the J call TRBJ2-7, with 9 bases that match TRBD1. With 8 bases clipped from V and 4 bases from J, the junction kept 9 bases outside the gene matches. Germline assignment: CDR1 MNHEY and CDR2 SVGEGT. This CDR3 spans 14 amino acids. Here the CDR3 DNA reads TGTGCCAGCGGGCGGGACAGGGATTTTTACGAGCAGTACTTC. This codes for CASGRDRDFYEQYF.

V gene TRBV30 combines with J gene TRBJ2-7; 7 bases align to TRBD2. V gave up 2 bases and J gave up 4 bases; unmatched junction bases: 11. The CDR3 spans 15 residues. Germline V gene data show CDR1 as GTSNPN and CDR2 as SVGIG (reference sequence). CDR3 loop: CAWSPQRGVVYEQYF. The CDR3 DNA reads TGTGCCTGGAGTCCTCAACGGGGGGTGGTATACGAGCAGTACTTC.

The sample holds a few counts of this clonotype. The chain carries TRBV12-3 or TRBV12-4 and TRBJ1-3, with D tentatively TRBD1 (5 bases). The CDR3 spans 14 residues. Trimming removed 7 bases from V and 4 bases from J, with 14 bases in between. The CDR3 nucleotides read TGTGCCAGCACCTGGGGGGATCGAGGAAACACCATATATTTT. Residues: CASTWGDRGNTIYF.

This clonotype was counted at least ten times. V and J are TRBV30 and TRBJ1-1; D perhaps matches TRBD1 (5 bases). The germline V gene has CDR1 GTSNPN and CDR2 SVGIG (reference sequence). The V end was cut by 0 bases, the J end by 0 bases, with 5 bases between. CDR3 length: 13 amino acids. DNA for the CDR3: TGTGCCTGGAGTGTACAGGTGAACACTGAAGCTTTCTTT. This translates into CAWSVQVNTEAFF.

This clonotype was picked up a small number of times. The CDR3 protein is CASSMTGMDSEQYF. CDR3 sequence (DNA): TGCGCCAGCAGCATGACAGGGATGGACAGCGAGCAGTACTTC. The J gene is TRBJ2-7, the V gene TRBV5-1; TRBD1 matches 7 bases. There are 14 residues in the CDR3. J gave up 6 bases and V 4 bases, and 10 bases lay outside the gene matches. CDR1 is SGHRS, CDR2 YFSETQ, per germline.

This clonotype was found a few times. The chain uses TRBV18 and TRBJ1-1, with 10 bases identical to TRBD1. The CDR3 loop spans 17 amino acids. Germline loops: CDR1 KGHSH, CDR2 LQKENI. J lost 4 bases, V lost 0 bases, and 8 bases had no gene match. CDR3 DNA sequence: TGTGCCAGCTCACCACCGGGACAGGGGACGTTTGGCACTGAAGCTTTCTTT. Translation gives CASSPPGQGTFGTEAFF. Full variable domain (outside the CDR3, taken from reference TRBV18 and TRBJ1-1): NAGVMQNPRHLVRRRGQEARLRCSPMKGHSHVYWYRQLPEEGLKFMVYLQKENIIDESGMPKERFSAEFPKEGPSILRIQQVVRGDSAAYFCASSPPGQGTFGTEAFFGQGTRLTVV.

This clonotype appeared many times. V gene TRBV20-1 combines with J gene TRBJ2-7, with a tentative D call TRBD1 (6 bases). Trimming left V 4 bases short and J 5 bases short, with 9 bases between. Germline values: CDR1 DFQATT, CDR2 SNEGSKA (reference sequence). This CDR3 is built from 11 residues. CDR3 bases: TGCAGTGCTAAGGGGGTGGACGAGCAGTACTTC. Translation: CSAKGVDEQYF.

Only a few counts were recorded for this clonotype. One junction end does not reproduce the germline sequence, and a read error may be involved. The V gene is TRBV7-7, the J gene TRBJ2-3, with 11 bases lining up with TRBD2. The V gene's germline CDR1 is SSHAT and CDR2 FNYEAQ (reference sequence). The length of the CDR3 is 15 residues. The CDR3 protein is CASSRTSGSTDTQYF. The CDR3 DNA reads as TGTGCTAGCAGCCGGACTAGCGGGAGCACAGATACGCAGTATTTT.

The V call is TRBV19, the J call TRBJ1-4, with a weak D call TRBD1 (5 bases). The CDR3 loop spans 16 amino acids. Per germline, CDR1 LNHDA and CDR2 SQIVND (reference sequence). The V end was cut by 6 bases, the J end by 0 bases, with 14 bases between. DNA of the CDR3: TGTGCCAGTAGCCCGACAGACAAAGCAACTAATGAAAAACTGTTTTTT. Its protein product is CASSPTDKATNEKLFF.

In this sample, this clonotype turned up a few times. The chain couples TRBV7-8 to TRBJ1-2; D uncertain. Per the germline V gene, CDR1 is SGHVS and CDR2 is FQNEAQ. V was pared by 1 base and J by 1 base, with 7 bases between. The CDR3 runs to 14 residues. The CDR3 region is CASSLVANNYGYTF. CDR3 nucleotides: TGTGCCAGCAGCTTAGTAGCCAATAACTATGGCTACACCTTC.

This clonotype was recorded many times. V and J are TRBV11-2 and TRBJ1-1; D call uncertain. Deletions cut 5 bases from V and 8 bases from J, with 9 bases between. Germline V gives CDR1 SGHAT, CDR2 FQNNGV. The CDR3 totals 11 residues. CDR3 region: CASSPVMEAFF. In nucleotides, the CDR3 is TGTGCCAGCAGCCCCGTCATGGAAGCTTTCTTT. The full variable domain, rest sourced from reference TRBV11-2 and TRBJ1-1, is EAGVAQSPRYKIIEKRQSVAFWCNPISGHATLYWYQQILGQGPKLLIQFQNNGVVDDSQLPKDRFSAERLKGVDSTLKIQPAKLEDSAVYLCASSPVMEAFFGQGTRLTVV.

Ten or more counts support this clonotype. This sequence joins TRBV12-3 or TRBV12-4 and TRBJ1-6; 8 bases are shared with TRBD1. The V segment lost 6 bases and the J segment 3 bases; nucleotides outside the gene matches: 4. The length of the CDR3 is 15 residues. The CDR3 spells CASSGQGIYNSPLHF. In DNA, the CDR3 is TGTGCCAGCAGCGGACAGGGAATCTATAATTCACCCCTCCACTTT.

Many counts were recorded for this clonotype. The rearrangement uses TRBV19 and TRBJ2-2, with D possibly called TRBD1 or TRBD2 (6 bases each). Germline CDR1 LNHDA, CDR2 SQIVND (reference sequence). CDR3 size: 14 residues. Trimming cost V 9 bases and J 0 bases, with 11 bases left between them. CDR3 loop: CASRGRTNTGELFF. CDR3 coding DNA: TGTGCCAGCCGGGGGCGAACGAACACCGGGGAGCTGTTTTTT. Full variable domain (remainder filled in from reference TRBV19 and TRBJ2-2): DGGITQSPKYLFRKEGQNVTLSCEQNLNHDAMYWYRQDPGQGLRLIYYSQIVNDFQKGDIAEGYSVSREKKESFPLTVTSAQKNPTAFYLCASRGRTNTGELFFGEGSRLTVL.

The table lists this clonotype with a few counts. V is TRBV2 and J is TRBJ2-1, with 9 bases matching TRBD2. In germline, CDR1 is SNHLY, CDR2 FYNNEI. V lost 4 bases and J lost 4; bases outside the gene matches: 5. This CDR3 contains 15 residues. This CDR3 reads CASSVLAGRYNEQFF. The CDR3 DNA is TGTGCCAGCAGTGTTCTAGCGGGAAGGTACAATGAGCAGTTCTTC.

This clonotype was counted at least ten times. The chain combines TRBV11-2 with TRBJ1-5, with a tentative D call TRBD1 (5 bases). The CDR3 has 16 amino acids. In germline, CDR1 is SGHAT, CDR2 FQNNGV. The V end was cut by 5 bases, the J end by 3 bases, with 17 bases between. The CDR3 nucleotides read TGTGCCAGCAGCCCTTCTGGGGCAGGGATCAATCAGCCCCAGCATTTT. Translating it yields CASSPSGAGINQPQHF.

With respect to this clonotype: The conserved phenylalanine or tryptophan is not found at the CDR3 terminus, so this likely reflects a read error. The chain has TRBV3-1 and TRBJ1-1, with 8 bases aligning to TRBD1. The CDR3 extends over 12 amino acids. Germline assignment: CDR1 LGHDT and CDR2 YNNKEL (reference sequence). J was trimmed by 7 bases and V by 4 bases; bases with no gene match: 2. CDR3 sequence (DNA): TGTGCCAGCAGCCCCGACAGGGGTGAAGCTTTCTCT. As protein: CASSPDRGEAFS.

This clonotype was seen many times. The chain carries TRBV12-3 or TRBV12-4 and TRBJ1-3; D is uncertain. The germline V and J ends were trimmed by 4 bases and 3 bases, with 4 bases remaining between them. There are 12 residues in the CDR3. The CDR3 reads CASSSYGNTIYF. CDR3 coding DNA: TGTGCCAGCAGTTCTTATGGAAACACCATATATTTT.

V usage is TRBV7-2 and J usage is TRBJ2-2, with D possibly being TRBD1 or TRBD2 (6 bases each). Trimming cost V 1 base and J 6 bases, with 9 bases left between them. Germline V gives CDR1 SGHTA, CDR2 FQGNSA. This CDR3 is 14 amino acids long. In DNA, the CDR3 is TGTGCCAGCAGCTTAGGGGGGGCGGCCGGGGAGCTGTTTTTT. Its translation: CASSLGGAAGELFF.

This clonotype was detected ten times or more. The DNA for the CDR3 is TGTGCCAGCAGCTTAGATGTCGGCGGGGAAGGTGAAAAACTGTTTTTT. It is translated as CASSLDVGGEGEKLFF. The chain joins TRBV13 to TRBJ1-4, with unresolved D. The CDR3 is 16 amino acids. V was cut by 1 base and J by 7 bases, with 16 bases left in between. From germline, CDR1 is PRHDT and CDR2 FYEKMQ (reference sequence).

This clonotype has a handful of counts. CDR3 amino acids: CASSSPGREQYF. In DNA form, the CDR3 reads TGTGCCAGCAGCTCGCCAGGGAGAGAGCAGTACTTC. J is TRBJ2-7 and V is TRBV7-9; D might be TRBD1 or TRBD2, each matching 5 bases. CDR3 length equals 12 residues. Germline lookup yields CDR1 SEHNR and CDR2 FQNEAQ (reference sequence). V lost 4 bases and J 7 bases, leaving 11 bases between the germline ends.

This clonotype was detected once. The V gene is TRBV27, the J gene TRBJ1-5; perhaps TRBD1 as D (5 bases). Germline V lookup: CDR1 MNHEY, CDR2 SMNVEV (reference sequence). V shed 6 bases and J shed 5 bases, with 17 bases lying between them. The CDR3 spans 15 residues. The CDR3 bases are TGTGCCAGCAGCCCCTTTCCCGTGGGGGATCAGCCCCAGCATTTT. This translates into CASSPFPVGDQPQHF.

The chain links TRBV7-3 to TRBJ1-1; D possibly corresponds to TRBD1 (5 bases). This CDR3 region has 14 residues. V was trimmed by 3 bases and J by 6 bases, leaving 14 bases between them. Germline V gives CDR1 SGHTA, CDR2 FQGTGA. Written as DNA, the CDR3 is TGTGCCAGCAGCTTGGCAGGGTGGGGGGCTGAAGCTTTCTTT. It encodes CASSLAGWGAEAFF.

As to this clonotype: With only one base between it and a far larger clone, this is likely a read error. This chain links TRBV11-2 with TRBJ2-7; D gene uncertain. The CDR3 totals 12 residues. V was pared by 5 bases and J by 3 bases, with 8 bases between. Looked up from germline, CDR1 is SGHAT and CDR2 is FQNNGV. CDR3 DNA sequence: TGTGCCAGCAGCGCGAGCTTCTACGAGCAGTACTTC. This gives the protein CASSASFYEQYF.

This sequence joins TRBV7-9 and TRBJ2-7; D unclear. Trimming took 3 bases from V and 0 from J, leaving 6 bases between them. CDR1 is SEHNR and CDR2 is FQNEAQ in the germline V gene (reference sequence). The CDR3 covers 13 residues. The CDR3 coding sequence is TGTGCCAGCAGCTTTGGGGACTCCTACGAGCAGTACTTC. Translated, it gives CASSFGDSYEQYF.

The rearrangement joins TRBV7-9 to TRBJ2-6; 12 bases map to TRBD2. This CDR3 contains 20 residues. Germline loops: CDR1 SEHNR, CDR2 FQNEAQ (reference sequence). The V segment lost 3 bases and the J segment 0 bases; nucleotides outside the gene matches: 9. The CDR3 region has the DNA TGTGCCAGCAGCTTGGGGCTAGCGGGAGGGCCTAGCTCTGGGGCCAACGTCCTGACTTTC. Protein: CASSLGLAGGPSSGANVLTF.